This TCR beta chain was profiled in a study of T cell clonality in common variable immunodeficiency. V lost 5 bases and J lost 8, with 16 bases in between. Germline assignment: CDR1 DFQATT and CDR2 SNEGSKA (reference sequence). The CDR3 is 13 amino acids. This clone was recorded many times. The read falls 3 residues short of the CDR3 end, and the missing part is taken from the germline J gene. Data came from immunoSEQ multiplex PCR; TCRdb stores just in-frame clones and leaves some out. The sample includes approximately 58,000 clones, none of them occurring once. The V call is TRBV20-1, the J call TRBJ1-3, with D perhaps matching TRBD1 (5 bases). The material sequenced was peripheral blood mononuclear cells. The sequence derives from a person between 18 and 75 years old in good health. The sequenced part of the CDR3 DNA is TGCAGTGCTGGGGCGGTTTTCAAGGACACC. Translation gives CSAGAVFKDT. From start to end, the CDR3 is CSAGAVFKDTIYF.